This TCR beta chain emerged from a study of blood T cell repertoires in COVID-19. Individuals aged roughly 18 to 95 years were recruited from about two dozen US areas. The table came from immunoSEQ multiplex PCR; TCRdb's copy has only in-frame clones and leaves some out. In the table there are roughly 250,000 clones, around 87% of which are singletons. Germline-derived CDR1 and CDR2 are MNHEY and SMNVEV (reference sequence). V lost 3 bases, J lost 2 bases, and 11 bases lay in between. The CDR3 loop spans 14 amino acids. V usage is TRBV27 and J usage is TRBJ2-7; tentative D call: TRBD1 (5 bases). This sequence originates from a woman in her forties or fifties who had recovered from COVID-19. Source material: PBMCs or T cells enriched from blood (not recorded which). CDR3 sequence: CASSFRARTYEQYF. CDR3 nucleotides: TGTGCCAGCAGTTTCAGGGCTCGGACCTACGAGCAGTACTTC.